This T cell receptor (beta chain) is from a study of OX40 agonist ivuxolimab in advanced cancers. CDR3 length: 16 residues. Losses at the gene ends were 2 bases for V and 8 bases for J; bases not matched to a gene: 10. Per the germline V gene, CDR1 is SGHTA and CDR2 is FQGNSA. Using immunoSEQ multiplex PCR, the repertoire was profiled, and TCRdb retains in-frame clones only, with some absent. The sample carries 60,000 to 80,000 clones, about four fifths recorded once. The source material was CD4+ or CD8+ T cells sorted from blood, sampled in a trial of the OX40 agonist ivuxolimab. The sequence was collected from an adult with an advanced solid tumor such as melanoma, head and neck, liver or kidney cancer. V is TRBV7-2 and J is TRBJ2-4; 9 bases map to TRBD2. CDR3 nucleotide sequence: TGTGCCAGCAGCTTATCGCAGCGGGGGGTGAGGGACATTCAGTACTTC. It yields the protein CASSLSQRGVRDIQYF.